This T cell receptor beta chain was retrieved from a study of T cells in Graves' hyperthyroidism and ophthalmopathy (dated by TCRdb to between 2019 and 2020). For the wider study: Peripheral blood was sampled at the time of initial diagnosis, prior to any treatment. The 85 to 100 discovery patients were divided at random into training and test sets in a 7:3 ratio. TCR Vbeta CDR3 sequencing of 135 peripheral blood samples (43 ophthalmopathy, 70 to 85 hyperthyroidism and approximately 17 progressor patients) is reported in the paper. To identify distinguishing TCR V-J signatures, a discovery cohort of 90 to 100 patients was used, comprising 43 with Graves' ophthalmopathy and 57 with stable Graves' hyperthyroidism. Prospective prediction of ophthalmopathy was tested in an independent validation cohort of some 20 hyperthyroidism patients and around 16 patients who later progressed to ophthalmopathy. Once sampling was done, hyperthyroidism patients were given methimazole at a starting dose of 30 mg daily, whereas ophthalmopathy patients were given high-dose intravenous methylprednisolone. In about 6 Graves' hyperthyroidism patients, the study also compared T-cell repertoires from thyroid tissue with T-cell repertoires from blood.

Amplification of TCR beta CDR3 regions was carried out from RNA transcripts. The TCR CDR3 was subjected to a first round of RT-PCR using the HTBI primer set and the Qiagen OneStep RT-PCR kit. Libraries were constructed in a second round of multiplex PCR, after which size selection and purification were carried out. The libraries were sequenced on an Illumina HiSeq2000 using paired-end 100 bp reads. As for the authors' bioinformatics: SOAPnuke was used to process the raw data, throwing out any read that contained adapters or uncalled bases, had a mean Phred below 15, or lacked an exact constant-primer or identifier match. COPE v1.2.5 was used to merge the high-quality paired reads, and each unique nucleotide sequence was defined as a clonotype. MiTCR v1.1 was used to align clonotypes to the IMGT TRBV, TRBD and TRBJ reference segments. The analysis was restricted to V-J combinations with a frequency above 0.0001, which together covered around 99% of the repertoires. A TCS score was defined as the ratio of F50 (clonal expansion) to E x V (chaos), with BLOSUM62-based TCRdist applied between CDR3 peptides within each V-J. Welch's t-statistics and random forest reduced 450 to 600 V-J features to 10 to 15, which were used in a naive Bayes classifier (R e1071). The Morisita-Horn index was used to measure how similar the thyroid and blood repertoires were. TCRdb reprocessing: public reads trimmed at Q25 with fastp, clones called with MiXCR, in-frame beta chains kept. Rows are combined by CDR3 protein, so each entry shows the most common genes and DNA. TCRdb's processing, not the authors', yielded these V and J calls. The sample table shows about 610,000 distinct CDR3 sequences, and approximately 14% are seen once. The ten largest clones take up approximately 4.2% of the sample.

Findings and caveats that apply to the study as a whole: In validation, the model predicted progression to ophthalmopathy a median of roughly six months before onset, with around 70% sensitivity and nearly 75% specificity. No statistical method was used to fix the sample size in advance, and group allocation was not hidden from the investigators. A 13 V-J signature model separated ophthalmopathy from stable hyperthyroidism, with around 88% sensitivity and just under 84% specificity in cross-validation and 80%/75% in testing. Most expanded thyroid clonotypes (frequency above 0.001) were also detected in blood, a finding suggesting that blood repertoires may reflect thyroid immune responses.

This clonotype has a count of ten or more. Its cognate antigen has yet to be identified. No much larger clonotype is one base removed from it; base qualities were not supplied. In the ophthalmopathy patients, disease was moderately to severely active, with a Clinical Activity Score of 3 or more, a NOSPECS grade of 4 or more, and a duration of less than 3 months. The study excluded patients with uncontrolled infections, other autoimmune diseases, pregnancy or lactation. Diagnoses were established on the basis of clinical symptoms, serum thyroxine and TRAb, thyroid ultrasound, and orbital computed tomography. PBMCs were isolated from 10 ml of fresh peripheral blood by Ficoll-Paque density gradient centrifugation. Trizol reagent was used to extract total RNA, and RNA quality was then checked on an Agilent 2100 Bioanalyzer. Sequenced sample: blood. The sequence came from a woman aged 40 to 50 with Graves' ophthalmopathy.

The CDR3 has the sequence CASSPWQGSGYGYTF. The bases are TGTGCCAGCAGCCCCTGGCAGGGCAGTGGCTATGGCTACACCTTC. Rearrangement joined TRBV25-1 to TRBJ1-2; the D gene is possibly TRBD1, with 5 bases matching. Sequences MGHDK (CDR1) and SYGVNS (CDR2) are obtained from the germline V gene. The CDR3 measures 15 amino acids from cysteine to phenylalanine. Here the CDR3 DNA is all that survives: 45 bases in frame from base 1. V and J are truncated by 6 bases and 4 bases respectively, leaving an intervening sequence of 18 bases.